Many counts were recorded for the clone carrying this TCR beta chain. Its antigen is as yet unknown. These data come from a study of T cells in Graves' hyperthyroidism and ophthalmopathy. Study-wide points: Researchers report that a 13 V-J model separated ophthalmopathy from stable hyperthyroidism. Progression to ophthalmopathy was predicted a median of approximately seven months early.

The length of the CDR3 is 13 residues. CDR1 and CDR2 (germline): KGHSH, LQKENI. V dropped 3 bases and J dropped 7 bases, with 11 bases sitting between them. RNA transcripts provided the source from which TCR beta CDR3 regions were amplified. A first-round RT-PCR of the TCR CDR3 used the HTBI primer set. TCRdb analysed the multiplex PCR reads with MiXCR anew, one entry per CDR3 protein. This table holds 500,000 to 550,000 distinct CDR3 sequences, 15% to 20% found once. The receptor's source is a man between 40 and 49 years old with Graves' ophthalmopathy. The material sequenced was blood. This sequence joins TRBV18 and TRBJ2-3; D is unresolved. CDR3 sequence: CASSPDPPNTQYF. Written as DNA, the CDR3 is TGTGCCAGCTCACCGGATCCGCCGAATACGCAGTATTTT. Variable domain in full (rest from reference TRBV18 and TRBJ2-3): NAGVMQNPRHLVRRRGQEARLRCSPMKGHSHVYWYRQLPEEGLKFMVYLQKENIIDESGMPKERFSAEFPKEGPSILRIQQVVRGDSAAYFCASSPDPPNTQYFGPGTRLTVL.